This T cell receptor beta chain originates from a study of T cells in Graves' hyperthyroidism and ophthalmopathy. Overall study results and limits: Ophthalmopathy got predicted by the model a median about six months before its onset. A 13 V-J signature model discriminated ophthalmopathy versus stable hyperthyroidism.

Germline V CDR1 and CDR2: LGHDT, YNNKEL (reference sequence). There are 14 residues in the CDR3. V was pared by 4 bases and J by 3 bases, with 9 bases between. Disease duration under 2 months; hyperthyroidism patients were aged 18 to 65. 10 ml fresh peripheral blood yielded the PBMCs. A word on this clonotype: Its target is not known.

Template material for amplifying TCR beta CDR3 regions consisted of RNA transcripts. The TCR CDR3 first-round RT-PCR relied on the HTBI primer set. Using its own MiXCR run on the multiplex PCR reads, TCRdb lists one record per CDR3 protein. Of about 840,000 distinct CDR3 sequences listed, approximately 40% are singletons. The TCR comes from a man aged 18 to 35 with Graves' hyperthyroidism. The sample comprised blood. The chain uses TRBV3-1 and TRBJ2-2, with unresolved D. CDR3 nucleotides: TGTGCCAGCAGCCCTCGGGCACACACCGGGGAGCTGTTTTTT. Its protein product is CASSPRAHTGELFF.